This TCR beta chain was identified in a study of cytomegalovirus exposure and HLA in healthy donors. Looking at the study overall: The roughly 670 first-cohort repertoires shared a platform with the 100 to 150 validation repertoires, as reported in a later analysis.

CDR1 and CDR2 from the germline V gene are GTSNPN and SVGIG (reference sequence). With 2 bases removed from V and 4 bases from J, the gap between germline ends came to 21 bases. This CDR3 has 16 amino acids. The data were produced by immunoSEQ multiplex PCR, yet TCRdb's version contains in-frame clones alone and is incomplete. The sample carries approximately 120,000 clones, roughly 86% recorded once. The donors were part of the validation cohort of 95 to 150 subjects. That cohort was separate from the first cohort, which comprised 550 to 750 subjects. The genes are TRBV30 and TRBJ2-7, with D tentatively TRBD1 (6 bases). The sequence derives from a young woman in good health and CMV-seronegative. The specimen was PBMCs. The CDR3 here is CAWSTTGSLLRYEQYF. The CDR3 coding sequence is TGTGCCTGGAGTACTACAGGGTCCCTACTTCGATACGAGCAGTACTTC.